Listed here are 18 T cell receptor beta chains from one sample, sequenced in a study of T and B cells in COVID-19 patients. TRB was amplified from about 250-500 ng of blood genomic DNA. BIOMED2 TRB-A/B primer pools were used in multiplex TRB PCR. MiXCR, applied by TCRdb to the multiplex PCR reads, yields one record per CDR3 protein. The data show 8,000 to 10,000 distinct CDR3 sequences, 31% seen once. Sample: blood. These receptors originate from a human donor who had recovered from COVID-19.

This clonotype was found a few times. In DNA, the CDR3 is TGTGCCAGTGCCCCCGGGAAAAGGGCCCTAACTAATGAAAAACTGTTTTTT. Amino acids: CASAPGKRALTNEKLFF. The V gene is TRBV12-3 or TRBV12-4, the J gene TRBJ1-4; no reliable D call. V dropped 9 bases and J dropped 1 base, with 21 bases sitting between them. This CDR3 is built from 17 residues.

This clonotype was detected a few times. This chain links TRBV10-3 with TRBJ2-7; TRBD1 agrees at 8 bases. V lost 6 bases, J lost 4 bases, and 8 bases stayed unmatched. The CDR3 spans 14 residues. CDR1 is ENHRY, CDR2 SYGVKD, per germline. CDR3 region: CAIRRQGPLYEQYF. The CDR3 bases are TGTGCCATCAGACGACAGGGGCCGTTATACGAGCAGTACTTC.

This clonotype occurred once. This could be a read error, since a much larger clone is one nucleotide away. CDR3 region: CAISISGGTGELFF. The CDR3 DNA sequence: TGTGCCATCAGCATTAGCGGGGGGACCGGGGAGCTGTTTTTT. The rearrangement joins TRBV13 to TRBJ2-2; 10 bases are shared with TRBD2. CDR3 length: 14 amino acids. Germline assignment: CDR1 PRHDT and CDR2 FYEKMQ (reference sequence).

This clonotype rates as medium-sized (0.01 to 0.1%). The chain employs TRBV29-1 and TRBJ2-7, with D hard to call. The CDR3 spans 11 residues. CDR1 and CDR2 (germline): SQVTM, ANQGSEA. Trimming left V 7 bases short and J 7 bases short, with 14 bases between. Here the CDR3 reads CSGGRSEEQYF. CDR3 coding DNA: TGCAGCGGAGGACGGTCTGAGGAGCAGTACTTC.

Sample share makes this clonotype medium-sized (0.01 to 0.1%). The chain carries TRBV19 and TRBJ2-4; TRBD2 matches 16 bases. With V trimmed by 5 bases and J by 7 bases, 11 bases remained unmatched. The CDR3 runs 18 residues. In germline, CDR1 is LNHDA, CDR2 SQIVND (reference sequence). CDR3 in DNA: TGTGCCAGTAGTCCGCAGGGACTAGCGGGGGGGCCAGGGAACATTCAGTACTTC. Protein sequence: CASSPQGLAGGPGNIQYF.

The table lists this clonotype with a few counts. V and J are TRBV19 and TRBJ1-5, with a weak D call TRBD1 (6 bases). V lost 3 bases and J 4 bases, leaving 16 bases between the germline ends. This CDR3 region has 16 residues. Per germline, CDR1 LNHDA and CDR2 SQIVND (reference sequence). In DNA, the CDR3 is TGTGCCAGTAGTATTTTAAGCGGGGGCCCTAATCAGCCCCAGCATTTT. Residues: CASSILSGGPNQPQHF.

Here the CDR3 reads CSASPSTDTQYF. For the CDR3, the DNA is TGCAGTGCATCCCCAAGCACAGATACGCAGTATTTT. This chain connects TRBV20-1 to TRBJ2-3, with D uncertain. CDR1 is DFQATT and CDR2 is SNEGSKA in the germline V gene (reference sequence). This CDR3 is 12 amino acids long. V gave up 6 bases and J gave up 0 bases, with 7 bases separating them.

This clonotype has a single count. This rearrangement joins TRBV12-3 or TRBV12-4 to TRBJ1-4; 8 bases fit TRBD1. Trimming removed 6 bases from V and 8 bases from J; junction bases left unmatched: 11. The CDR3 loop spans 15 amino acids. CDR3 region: CASSLPAGGNEKLFF. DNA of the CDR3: TGTGCCAGCAGCTTACCGGCAGGGGGCAACGAAAAACTGTTTTTT.

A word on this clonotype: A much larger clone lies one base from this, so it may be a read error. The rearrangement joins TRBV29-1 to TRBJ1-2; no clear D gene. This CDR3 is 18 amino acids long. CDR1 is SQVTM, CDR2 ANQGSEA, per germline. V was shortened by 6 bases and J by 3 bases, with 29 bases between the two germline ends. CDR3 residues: CSVIATRDPIAPDYGYTF. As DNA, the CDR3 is TGCAGCGTCATAGCTACCCGGGATCCAATCGCCCCTGACTATGGCTACACCTTC.

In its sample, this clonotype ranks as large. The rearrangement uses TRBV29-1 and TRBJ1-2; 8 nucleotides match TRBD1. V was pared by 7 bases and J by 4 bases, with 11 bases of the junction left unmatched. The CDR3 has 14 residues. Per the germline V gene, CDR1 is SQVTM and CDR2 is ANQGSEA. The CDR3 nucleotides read TGCAGCGCTATAGATGGACAGGGCTCCTATGGCTACACCTTC. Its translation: CSAIDGQGSYGYTF. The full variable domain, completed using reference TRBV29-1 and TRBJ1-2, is SAVISQKPSRDICQRGTSLTIQCQVDSQVTMMFWYRQQPGQSLTLIATANQGSEATYESGFVIDKFPISRPNLTFSTLTVSNMSPEDSSIYLCSAIDGQGSYGYTFGSGTRLTVV.

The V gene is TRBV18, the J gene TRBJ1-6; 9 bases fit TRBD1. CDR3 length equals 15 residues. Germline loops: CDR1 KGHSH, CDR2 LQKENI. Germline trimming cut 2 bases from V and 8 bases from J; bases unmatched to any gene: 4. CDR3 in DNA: TGTGCCAGCTCACCAGGGACAGGGTACCATTCACCCCTCCACTTT. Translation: CASSPGTGYHSPLHF.

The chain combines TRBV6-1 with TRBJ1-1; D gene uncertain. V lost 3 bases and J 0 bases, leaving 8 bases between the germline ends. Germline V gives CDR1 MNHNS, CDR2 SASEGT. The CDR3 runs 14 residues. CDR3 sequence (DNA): TGTGCCAGCAGTGACTCCAATATGAACACTGAAGCTTTCTTT. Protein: CASSDSNMNTEAFF.

CDR3 nucleotides: TGCAGCGCCCCCGGGGGGAACACTGAAGCTTTCTTT. Translation: CSAPGGNTEAFF. The J gene is TRBJ1-1, the V gene TRBV29-1; possible D gene TRBD1, 5 bases. The germline gives CDR1 SQVTM, CDR2 ANQGSEA. The CDR3 has 12 residues. V was pared by 7 bases and J by 1 base, with 10 bases between.

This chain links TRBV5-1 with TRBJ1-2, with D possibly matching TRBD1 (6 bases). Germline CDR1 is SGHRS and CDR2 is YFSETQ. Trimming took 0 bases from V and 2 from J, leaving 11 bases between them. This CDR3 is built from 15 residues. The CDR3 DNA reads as TGCGCCAGCAGCTTGGCGGGGCAGGGGAACTATGGCTACACCTTC. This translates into CASSLAGQGNYGYTF.

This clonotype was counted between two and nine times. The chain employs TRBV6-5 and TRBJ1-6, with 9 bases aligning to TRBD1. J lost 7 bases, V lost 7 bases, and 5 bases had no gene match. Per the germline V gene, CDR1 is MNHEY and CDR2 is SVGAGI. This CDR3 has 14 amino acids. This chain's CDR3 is CASNFGQGNSPLHF. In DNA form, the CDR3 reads TGTGCCAGCAATTTCGGACAGGGGAATTCACCCCTCCACTTT.

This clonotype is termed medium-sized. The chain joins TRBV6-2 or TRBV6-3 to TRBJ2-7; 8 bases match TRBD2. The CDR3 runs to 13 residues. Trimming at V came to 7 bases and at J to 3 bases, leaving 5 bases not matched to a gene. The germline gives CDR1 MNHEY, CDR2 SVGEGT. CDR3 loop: CASNLAGSYEQYF. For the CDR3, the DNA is TGTGCCAGCAACCTAGCGGGTAGCTACGAGCAGTACTTC.

CDR3 nucleotide sequence: TGTGCCAGCAGTTACTCGAGGGGGCGCGGGGGGCGGACCGGGGAGCTGTTTTTT. Its translation is CASSYSRGRGGRTGELFF. The chain employs TRBV6-2 or TRBV6-3 and TRBJ2-2, with a weak D call TRBD2 (8 bases). The CDR3 totals 18 residues. Germline lookup yields CDR1 MNHEY and CDR2 SVGEGT. V was clipped by 0 bases and J by 5 bases, with 19 bases between them.

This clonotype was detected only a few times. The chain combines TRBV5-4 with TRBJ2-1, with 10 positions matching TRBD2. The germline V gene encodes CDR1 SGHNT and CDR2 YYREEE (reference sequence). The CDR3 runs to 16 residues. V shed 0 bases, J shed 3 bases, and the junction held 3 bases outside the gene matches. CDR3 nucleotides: TGTGCCAGCAGCTTGGAAGGACTAGCGGTCTACAATGAGCAGTTCTTC. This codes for CASSLEGLAVYNEQFF.